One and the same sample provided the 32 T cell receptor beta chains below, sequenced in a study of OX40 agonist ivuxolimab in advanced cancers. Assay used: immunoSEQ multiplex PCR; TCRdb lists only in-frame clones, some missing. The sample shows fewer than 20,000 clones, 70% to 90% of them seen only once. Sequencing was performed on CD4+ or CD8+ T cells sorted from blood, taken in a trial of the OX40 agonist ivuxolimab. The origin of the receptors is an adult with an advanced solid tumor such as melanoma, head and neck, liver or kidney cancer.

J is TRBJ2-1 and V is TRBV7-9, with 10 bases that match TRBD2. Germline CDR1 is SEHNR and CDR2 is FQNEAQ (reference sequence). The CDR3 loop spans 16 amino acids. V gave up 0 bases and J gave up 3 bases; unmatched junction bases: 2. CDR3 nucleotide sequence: TGTGCCAGCAGCTTAGCTCTAGCGGGAGTCTACAATGAGCAGTTCTTC. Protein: CASSLALAGVYNEQFF.

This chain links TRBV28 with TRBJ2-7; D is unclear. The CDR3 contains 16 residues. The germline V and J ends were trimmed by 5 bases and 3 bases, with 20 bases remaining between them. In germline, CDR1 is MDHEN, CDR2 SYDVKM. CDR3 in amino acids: CASSLNAIGLGYEQYF. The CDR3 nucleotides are TGTGCCAGCAGTCTCAATGCCATAGGCCTGGGCTACGAGCAGTACTTC.

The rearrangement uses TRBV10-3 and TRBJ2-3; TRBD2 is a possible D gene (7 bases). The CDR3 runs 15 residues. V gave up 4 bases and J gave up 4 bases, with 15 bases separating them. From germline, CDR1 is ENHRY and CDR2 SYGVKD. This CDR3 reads CAISGRGGWADTQYF. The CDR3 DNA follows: TGTGCCATCAGTGGGAGGGGGGGCTGGGCAGATACGCAGTATTTT.

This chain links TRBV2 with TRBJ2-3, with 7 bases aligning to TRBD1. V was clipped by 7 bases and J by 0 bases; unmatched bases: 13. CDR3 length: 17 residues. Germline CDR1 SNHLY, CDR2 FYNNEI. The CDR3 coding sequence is TGTGCCAGCAATTACGCCGAGACAGGGCCTAGCACAGATACGCAGTATTTT. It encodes CASNYAETGPSTDTQYF.

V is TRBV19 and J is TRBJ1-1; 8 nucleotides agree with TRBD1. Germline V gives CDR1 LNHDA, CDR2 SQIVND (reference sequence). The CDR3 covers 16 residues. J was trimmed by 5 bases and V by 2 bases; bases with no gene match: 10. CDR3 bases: TGTGCCAGTAGTATAAGGACAGGGCATACGGGGACTGAAGCTTTCTTT. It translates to CASSIRTGHTGTEAFF.

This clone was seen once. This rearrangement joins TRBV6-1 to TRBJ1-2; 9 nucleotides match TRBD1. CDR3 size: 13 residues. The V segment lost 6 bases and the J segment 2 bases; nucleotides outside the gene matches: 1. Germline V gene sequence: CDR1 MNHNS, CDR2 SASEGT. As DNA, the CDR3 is TGTGCCAGCAGCGGACAGGGGAACTATGGCTACACCTTC. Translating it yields CASSGQGNYGYTF.

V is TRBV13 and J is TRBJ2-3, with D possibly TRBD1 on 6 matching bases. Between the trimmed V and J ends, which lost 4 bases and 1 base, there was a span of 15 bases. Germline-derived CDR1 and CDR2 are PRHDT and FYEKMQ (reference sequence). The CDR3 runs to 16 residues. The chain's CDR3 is CASSYLRDNCTDTQYF. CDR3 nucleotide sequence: TGTGCCAGCAGCTACCTCCGGGACAACTGCACAGATACGCAGTATTTT. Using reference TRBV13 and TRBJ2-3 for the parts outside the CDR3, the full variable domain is AAGVIQSPRHLIKEKRETATLKCYPIPRHDTVYWYQQGPGQDPQFLISFYEKMQSDKGSIPDRFSAQQFSDYHSELNMSSLELGDSALYFCASSYLRDNCTDTQYFGPGTRLTVL.

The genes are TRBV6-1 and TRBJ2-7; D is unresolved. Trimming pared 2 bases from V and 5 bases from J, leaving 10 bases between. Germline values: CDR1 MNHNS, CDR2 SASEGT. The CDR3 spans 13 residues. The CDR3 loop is CASSEFGRHEQYF. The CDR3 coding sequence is TGTGCCAGCAGTGAATTCGGACGGCACGAGCAGTACTTC.

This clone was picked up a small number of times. This chain's CDR3 is CASSETSSTYEQYF. CDR3 bases: TGTGCCAGCAGCGAGACTAGCTCGACCTACGAGCAGTACTTC. J is TRBJ2-7 and V is TRBV7-6; 7 bases map to TRBD2. This CDR3 has 14 residues. J was trimmed by 2 bases and V by 5 bases; bases with no gene match: 6. Germline CDR1 is SGHVS and CDR2 is FNYEAQ. Filled out from reference TRBV7-6 and TRBJ2-7, the complete variable domain reads GAGVSQSPRYKVTKRGQDVALRCDPISGHVSLYWYRQALGQGPEFLTYFNYEAQQDKSGLPNDRFSAERPEGSISTLTIQRTEQRDSAMYRCASSETSSTYEQYFGPGTRLTVT.

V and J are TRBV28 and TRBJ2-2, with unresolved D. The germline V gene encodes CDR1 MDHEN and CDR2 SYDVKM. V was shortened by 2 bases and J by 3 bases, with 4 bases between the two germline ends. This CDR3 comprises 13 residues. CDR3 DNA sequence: TGTGCCAGCAGTTTAGGCCACACCGGGGAGCTGTTTTTT. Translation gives CASSLGHTGELFF. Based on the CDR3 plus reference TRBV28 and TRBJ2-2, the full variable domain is DVKVTQSSRYLVKRTGEKVFLECVQDMDHENMFWYRQDPGLGLRLIYFSYDVKMKEKGDIPEGYSVSREKKERFSLILESASTNQTSMYLCASSLGHTGELFFGEGSRLTVL.

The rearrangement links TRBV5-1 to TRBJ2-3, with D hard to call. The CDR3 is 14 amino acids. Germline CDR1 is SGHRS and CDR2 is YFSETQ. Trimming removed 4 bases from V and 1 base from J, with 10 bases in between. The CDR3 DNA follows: TGCGCCAGCAGCGAACGGATCGGCACAGATACGCAGTATTTT. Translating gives CASSERIGTDTQYF.

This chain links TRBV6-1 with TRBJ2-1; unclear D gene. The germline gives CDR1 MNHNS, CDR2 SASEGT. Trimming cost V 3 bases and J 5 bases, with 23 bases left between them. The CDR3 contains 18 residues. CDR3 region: CASSDYLQIDDKNNEQFF. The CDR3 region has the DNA TGTGCCAGCAGTGATTATCTCCAAATTGACGATAAAAACAATGAGCAGTTCTTC.

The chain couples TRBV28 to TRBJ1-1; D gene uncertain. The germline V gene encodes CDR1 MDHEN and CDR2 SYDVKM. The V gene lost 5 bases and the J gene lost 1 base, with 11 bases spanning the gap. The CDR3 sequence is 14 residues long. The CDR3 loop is CASSRKIGNTEAFF. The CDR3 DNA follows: TGTGCCAGCAGTCGCAAAATCGGGAACACTGAAGCTTTCTTT.

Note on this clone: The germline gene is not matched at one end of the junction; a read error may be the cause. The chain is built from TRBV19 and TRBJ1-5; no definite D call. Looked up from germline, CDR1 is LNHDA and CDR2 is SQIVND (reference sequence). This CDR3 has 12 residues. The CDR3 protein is CASRPENRPQHF. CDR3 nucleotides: TGTGCCAGTAGACCAGAGAATCGGCCCCAGCATTTT.

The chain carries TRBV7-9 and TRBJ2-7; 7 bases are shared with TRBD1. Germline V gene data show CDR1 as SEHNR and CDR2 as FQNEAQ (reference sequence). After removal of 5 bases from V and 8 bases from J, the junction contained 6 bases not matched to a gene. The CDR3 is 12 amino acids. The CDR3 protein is CASSRGQPQQYF. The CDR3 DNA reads TGTGCCAGCAGCCGGGGACAGCCGCAGCAGTACTTC.

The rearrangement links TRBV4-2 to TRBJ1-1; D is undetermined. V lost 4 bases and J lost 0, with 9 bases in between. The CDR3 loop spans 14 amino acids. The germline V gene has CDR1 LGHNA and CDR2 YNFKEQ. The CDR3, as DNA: TGTGCCAGCAGCCCGAGCATGGTGAACACTGAAGCTTTCTTT. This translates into CASSPSMVNTEAFF.

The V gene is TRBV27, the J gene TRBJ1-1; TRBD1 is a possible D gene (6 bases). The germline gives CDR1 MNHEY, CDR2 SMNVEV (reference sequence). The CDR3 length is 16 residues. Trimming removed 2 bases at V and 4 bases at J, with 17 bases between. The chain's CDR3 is CASSLLPHRAGTEAFF. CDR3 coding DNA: TGTGCCAGCAGTTTACTTCCCCACAGGGCGGGCACTGAAGCTTTCTTT.

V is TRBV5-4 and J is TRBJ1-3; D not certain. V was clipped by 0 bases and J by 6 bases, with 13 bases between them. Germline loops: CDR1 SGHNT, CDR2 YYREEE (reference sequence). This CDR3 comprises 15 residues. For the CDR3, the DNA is TGTGCCAGCAGCTTGGCCTCTCTAGCCGAAAACACCATATATTTT. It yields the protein CASSLASLAENTIYF.

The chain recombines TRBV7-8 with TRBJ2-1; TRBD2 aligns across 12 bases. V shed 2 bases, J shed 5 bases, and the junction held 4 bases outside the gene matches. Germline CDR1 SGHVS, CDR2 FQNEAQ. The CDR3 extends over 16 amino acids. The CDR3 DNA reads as TGTGCCAGCAGCTTAATTCGACTAGCGGGGGACAATGAGCAGTTCTTC. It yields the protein CASSLIRLAGDNEQFF.

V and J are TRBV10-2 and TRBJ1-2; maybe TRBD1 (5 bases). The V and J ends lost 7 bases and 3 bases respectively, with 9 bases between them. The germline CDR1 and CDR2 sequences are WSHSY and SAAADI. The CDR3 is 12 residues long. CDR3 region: CASNGGDYGYTF. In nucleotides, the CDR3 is TGCGCCAGCAATGGAGGGGACTATGGCTACACCTTC.

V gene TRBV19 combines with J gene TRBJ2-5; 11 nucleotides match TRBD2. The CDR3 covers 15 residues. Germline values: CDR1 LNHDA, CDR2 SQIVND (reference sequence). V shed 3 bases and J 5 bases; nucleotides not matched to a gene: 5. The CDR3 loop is CASSIGSGRVETQYF. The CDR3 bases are TGTGCCAGTAGTATCGGTAGCGGGAGGGTTGAGACCCAGTACTTC.

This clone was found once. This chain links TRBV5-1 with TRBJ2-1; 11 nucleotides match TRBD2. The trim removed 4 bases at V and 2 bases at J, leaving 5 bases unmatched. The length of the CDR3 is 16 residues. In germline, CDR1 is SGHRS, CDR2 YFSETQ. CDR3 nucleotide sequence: TGCGCCAGCAGCCACGGGACTAGCGGCACCTACAATGAGCAGTTCTTC. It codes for CASSHGTSGTYNEQFF.

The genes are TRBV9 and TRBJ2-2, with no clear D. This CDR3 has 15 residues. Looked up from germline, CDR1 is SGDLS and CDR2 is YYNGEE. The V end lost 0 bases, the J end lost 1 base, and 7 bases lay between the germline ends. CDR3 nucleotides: TGTGCCAGCAGCGTAGCGGCCTTGAACACCGGGGAGCTGTTTTTT. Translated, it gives CASSVAALNTGELFF.

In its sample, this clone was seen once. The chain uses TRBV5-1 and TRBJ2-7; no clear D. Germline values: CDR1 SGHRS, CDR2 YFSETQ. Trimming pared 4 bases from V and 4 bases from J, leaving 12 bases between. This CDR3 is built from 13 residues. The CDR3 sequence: CASSPFSRYEQYF. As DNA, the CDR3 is TGCGCCAGCAGCCCCTTTAGCAGGTACGAGCAGTACTTC. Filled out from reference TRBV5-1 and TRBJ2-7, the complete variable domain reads KAGVTQTPRYLIKTRGQQVTLSCSPISGHRSVSWYQQTPGQGLQFLFEYFSETQRNKGNFPGRFSGRQFSNSRSEMNVSTLELGDSALYLCASSPFSRYEQYFGPGTRLTVT.

The CDR3 sequence is CASSKTGGETYEQYF. In nucleotides, the CDR3 is TGTGCCAGCTCTAAGACAGGGGGCGAAACCTACGAGCAGTACTTC. This chain joins TRBV18 and TRBJ2-7, with TRBD1 matching over 10 bases. Germline CDR1 KGHSH, CDR2 LQKENI. There are 15 residues in the CDR3. V shed 6 bases, J shed 2 bases, and the junction held 7 bases outside the gene matches. Using reference TRBV18 and TRBJ2-7 for the parts outside the CDR3, the full variable domain is NAGVMQNPRHLVRRRGQEARLRCSPMKGHSHVYWYRQLPEEGLKFMVYLQKENIIDESGMPKERFSAEFPKEGPSILRIQQVVRGDSAAYFCASSKTGGETYEQYFGPGTRLTVT.

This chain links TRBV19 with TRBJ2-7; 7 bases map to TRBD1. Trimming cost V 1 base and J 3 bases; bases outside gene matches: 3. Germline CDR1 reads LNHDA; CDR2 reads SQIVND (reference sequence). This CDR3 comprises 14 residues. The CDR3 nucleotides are TGTGCCAGTAGTATAGCGGGACAGAACTACGAGCAGTACTTC. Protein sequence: CASSIAGQNYEQYF.

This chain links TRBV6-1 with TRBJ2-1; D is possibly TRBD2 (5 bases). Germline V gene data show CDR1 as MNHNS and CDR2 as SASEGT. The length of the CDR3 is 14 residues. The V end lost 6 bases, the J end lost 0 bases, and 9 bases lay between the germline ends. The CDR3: CASRSGSSYNEQFF. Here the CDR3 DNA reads TGTGCCAGCAGGTCGGGAAGCTCCTACAATGAGCAGTTCTTC.

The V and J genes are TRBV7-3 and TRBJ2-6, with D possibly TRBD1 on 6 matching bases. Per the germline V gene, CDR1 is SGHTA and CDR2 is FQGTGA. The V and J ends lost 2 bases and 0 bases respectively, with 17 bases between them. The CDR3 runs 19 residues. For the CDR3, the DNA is TGTGCCAGCAGCTTATTTGGCGGACAGTTCCTCTCTGGGGCCAACGTCCTGACTTTC. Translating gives CASSLFGGQFLSGANVLTF.

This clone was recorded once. CDR3 amino acids: CASSVLRAGQETQYF. CDR3 coding DNA: TGCGCCAGCAGTGTACTCAGAGCGGGCCAAGAGACCCAGTACTTC. The genes are TRBV10-1 and TRBJ2-5; tentatively, D is TRBD2 (6 bases). Trimming cost V 4 bases and J 1 base, with 13 bases left between them. Germline V gene data show CDR1 as WNHNN and CDR2 as SYGVQD (reference sequence). The CDR3 has 15 amino acids.

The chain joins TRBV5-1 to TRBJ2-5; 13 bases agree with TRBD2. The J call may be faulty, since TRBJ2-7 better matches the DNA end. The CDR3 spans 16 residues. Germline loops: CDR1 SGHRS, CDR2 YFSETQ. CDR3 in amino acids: CASSLGLAGVGYEQYF. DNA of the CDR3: TGCGCCAGCAGCTTAGGACTAGCGGGAGTAGGTTACGAGCAGTACTTC.

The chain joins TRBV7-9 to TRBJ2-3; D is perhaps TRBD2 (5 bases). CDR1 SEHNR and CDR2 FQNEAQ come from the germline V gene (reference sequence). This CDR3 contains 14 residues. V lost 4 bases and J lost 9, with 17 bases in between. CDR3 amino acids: CASSSVWVRGTQYF. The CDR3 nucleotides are TGTGCCAGCAGCTCCGTTTGGGTCCGAGGGACGCAGTATTTT.

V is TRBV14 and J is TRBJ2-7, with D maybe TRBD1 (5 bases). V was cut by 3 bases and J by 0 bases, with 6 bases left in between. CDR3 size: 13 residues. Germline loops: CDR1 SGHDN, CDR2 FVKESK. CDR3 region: CASSQDTSYEQYF. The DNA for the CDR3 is TGTGCCAGCAGCCAGGACACCTCCTACGAGCAGTACTTC.